This T cell receptor (beta chain) stems from a study of Graves' ophthalmopathy and Graves' hyperthyroidism. On the study more broadly: Hyperthyroidism counted as stable given no ophthalmopathy within 18 months of follow-up.

In its sample, this clonotype was seen many times. Antigen unknown. Study-wide points: Most thyroid clonotypes expanded beyond 0.001 frequency were also found in blood.

This CDR3 has 12 residues. CDR1 ENHRY and CDR2 SYGVKD come from the germline V gene. V dropped 10 bases and J dropped 2; count of bases not matched to a gene: 4. Eligible hyperthyroidism cases comprised new diagnoses of under 2 months' duration in individuals aged 18 to 65. Patients were excluded if they had other autoimmune diseases or uncontrolled infections, and likewise if pregnancy or lactation applied. From RNA, the CDR3 regions of TCR beta chains were amplified and sequenced. The authors performed first-round RT-PCR with HTBI primers and then a second-round multiplex PCR. MiXCR was run by TCRdb on the multiplex PCR reads, yielding one entry per CDR3 protein. The data show over a million distinct CDR3 sequences, about 38% seen once.

This sequence joins TRBV10-3 and TRBJ2-7; 8 nucleotides agree with TRBD1. This clonotype originated in an adult man with Graves' hyperthyroidism. The sample was peripheral blood or thyroid tissue (not recorded which). CDR3 nucleotide sequence: TGTGCCACGAGGACAGGGACCTACGAGCAGTACTTC. This translates into CATRTGTYEQYF.